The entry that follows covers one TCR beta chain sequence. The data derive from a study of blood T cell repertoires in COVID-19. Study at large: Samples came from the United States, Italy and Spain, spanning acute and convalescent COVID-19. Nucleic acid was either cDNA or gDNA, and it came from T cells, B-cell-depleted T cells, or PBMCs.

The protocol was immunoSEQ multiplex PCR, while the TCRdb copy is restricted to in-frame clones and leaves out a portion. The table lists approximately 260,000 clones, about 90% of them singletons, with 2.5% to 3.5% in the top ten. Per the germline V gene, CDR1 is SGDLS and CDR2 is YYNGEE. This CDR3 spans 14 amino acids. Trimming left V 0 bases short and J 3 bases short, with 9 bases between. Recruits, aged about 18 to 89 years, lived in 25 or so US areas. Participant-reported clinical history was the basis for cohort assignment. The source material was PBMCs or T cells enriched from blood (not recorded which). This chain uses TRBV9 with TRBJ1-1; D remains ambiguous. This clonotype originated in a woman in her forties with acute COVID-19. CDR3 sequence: CASSVGRGDTEAFF. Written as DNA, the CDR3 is TGTGCCAGCAGCGTAGGGCGGGGTGACACTGAAGCTTTCTTT.